The 30 T cell receptor beta chains given below trace back to one sample, sequenced in a study of early T cells in non-severe SARS-CoV-2 infection. One entry per CDR3 protein results from TCRdb running MiXCR on the 5' RACE reads. The sample contains 53,000 or so distinct CDR3 sequences, around 12% of which appear only once. This material consisted of whole blood, taken at baseline. These receptors were obtained from an adult who was a healthcare worker with PCR-confirmed SARS-CoV-2 infection or an uninfected control (not recorded which).

The chain is built from TRBV19 and TRBJ1-5, with 8 bases aligning to TRBD1. V was pared by 4 bases and J by 2 bases, with 4 bases of the junction left unmatched. This CDR3 is 15 amino acids long. CDR1 LNHDA and CDR2 SQIVND come from the germline V gene (reference sequence). CDR3 amino acids: CASSTDRAGNQPQHF. CDR3 bases: TGTGCCAGTAGTACGGACAGGGCGGGCAATCAGCCCCAGCATTTT.

There are a few counts of this clonotype. The genes are TRBV7-8 and TRBJ2-7; 8 bases are a match to TRBD1. Germline CDR1 reads SGHVS; CDR2 reads FQNEAQ. This CDR3 has 14 residues. J was trimmed by 6 bases and V by 6 bases; bases with no gene match: 10. In DNA form, the CDR3 reads TGTGCCAGCAGAGTTGGGACAGGCAGCAGCGAGCAGTACTTC. Residues: CASRVGTGSSEQYF.

This sequence joins TRBV20-1 and TRBJ1-2; unclear D gene. The CDR3 spans 13 residues. The germline CDR1 and CDR2 sequences are DFQATT and SNEGSKA (reference sequence). V lost 3 bases, J lost 0 bases, and 8 bases lay in between. The CDR3 DNA reads as TGCAGTGCTAGTGAACCGGCTAACTATGGCTACACCTTC. Its translation is CSASEPANYGYTF.

This clonotype was observed at least ten times. The chain combines TRBV20-1 with TRBJ2-1; D uncertain. The CDR3 is 14 amino acids. Germline-derived CDR1 and CDR2 are DFQATT and SNEGSKA (reference sequence). Trimming shortened V by 3 bases and J by 11 bases, and 20 bases separated the two germline ends. The CDR3: CSASPLELASKQFF. CDR3 in DNA: TGCAGTGCTAGCCCCTTGGAACTGGCCTCCAAGCAGTTCTTC.

This clonotype was observed at least ten times. The chain links TRBV21-1 to TRBJ2-3; the table's D call, TRBD2, was not checked against the DNA. TRBV21-1 is marked as a pseudogene. This CDR3 has 20 amino acids. The CDR3 loop reads CASSKPTISGRGGDTDTQYF. DNA of the CDR3: TGTGCCAGCAGCAAACCCACCATTAGCGGACGGGGAGGAGACACAGATACGCAGTATTTT.

The J gene is TRBJ2-2, the V gene TRBV2, with no clear D. Trimming took off 6 bases at V and 1 base at J, with 9 bases between the two ends. The CDR3 totals 14 residues. Germline V gives CDR1 SNHLY, CDR2 FYNNEI. This chain's CDR3 is CASRAEWNTGELFF. The CDR3 DNA reads as TGTGCCAGCAGGGCGGAGTGGAACACCGGGGAGCTGTTTTTT.

This clonotype was counted only a few times. J is TRBJ1-1 and V is TRBV5-1, with TRBD1 matching over 8 bases. The CDR3 length is 16 residues. Per the germline V gene, CDR1 is SGHRS and CDR2 is YFSETQ. Unmatched junction bases numbered 6, after V lost 0 bases and J lost 2 bases. The CDR3 DNA reads as TGCGCCAGCAGCTTGGACGCCAGGGGGCTAAACACTGAAGCTTTCTTT. This sequence encodes CASSLDARGLNTEAFF.

The CDR3 region has the DNA TGTGCCAGCTCACCATTAGAGGGGGCGATCAGCTACGAGCAGTACTTC. Protein product: CASSPLEGAISYEQYF. The rearrangement joins TRBV18 to TRBJ2-7; 7 bases line up with TRBD1. This CDR3 is 16 amino acids long. Germline assignment: CDR1 KGHSH and CDR2 LQKENI. Losses at the gene ends were 2 bases for V and 3 bases for J; bases not matched to a gene: 10. Full variable domain (rest looked up from reference TRBV18 and TRBJ2-7): NAGVMQNPRHLVRRRGQEARLRCSPMKGHSHVYWYRQLPEEGLKFMVYLQKENIIDESGMPKERFSAEFPKEGPSILRIQQVVRGDSAAYFCASSPLEGAISYEQYFGPGTRLTVT.

This clonotype was observed a handful of times. The rearrangement joins TRBV5-1 to TRBJ2-2, with D tentatively TRBD2 (5 bases). This CDR3 is built from 14 residues. The germline V gene has CDR1 SGHRS and CDR2 YFSETQ. Trimming cost V 4 bases and J 2 bases, with 9 bases left between them. DNA for the CDR3: TGCGCCAGCAGCATCCGGGATAACACCGGGGAGCTGTTTTTT. Translating gives CASSIRDNTGELFF.

The genes are TRBV4-3 and TRBJ2-7; 12 bases align to TRBD2. The trim removed 3 bases at V and 6 bases at J, leaving 9 bases unmatched. Germline assignment: CDR1 LGHNA and CDR2 YSLEER. The CDR3 is 16 amino acids. The DNA for the CDR3 is TGCGCCAGCAGCCACGCCAGACTAGCGGGGGAGAGCGAGCAGTACTTC. Its protein product is CASSHARLAGESEQYF.

The chain combines TRBV28 with TRBJ2-3; D call uncertain. V was cut by 0 bases and J by 4 bases, with 8 bases left in between. This CDR3 spans 14 amino acids. Germline lookup yields CDR1 MDHEN and CDR2 SYDVKM. The CDR3: CASSLWREPDTQYF. The CDR3 nucleotides are TGTGCCAGCAGTTTATGGCGAGAACCAGATACGCAGTATTTT. Full variable domain (missing parts from reference TRBV28 and TRBJ2-3): DVKVTQSSRYLVKRTGEKVFLECVQDMDHENMFWYRQDPGLGLRLIYFSYDVKMKEKGDIPEGYSVSREKKERFSLILESASTNQTSMYLCASSLWREPDTQYFGPGTRLTVL.

For the CDR3, the DNA is TGTGCCAGCTCAACGGACCTACAAGAGACCCAGTACTTC. Translated, it gives CASSTDLQETQYF. This chain joins TRBV18 and TRBJ2-5, with D uncertain. The CDR3 contains 13 residues. Germline lookup yields CDR1 KGHSH and CDR2 LQKENI. With 5 bases removed from V and 2 bases from J, the gap between germline ends came to 9 bases.

The chain links TRBV29-1 to TRBJ2-7; D not certain. This CDR3 has 15 amino acids. Germline values: CDR1 SQVTM, CDR2 ANQGSEA. The germline V and J ends were trimmed by 4 bases and 1 base, with 17 bases remaining between them. CDR3 protein: CSVASQWTGSYEQYF. The CDR3 DNA reads TGCAGCGTTGCCTCTCAATGGACCGGGTCCTACGAGCAGTACTTC.

This clonotype was counted between two and nine times. This chain joins TRBV7-9 and TRBJ1-1, with D unresolved. The CDR3 length is 14 residues. Germline V gene data show CDR1 as SEHNR and CDR2 as FQNEAQ (reference sequence). V lost 1 base, J lost 2 bases, and 8 bases lay in between. This chain's CDR3 is CASSLEVQNTEAFF. CDR3 in DNA: TGTGCCAGCAGCTTAGAGGTGCAAAACACTGAAGCTTTCTTT. The whole variable domain, remainder taken from reference TRBV7-9 and TRBJ1-1, is DTGVSQNPRHKITKRGQNVTFRCDPISEHNRLYWYRQTLGQGPEFLTYFQNEAQLEKSRLLSDRFSAERPKGSFSTLEIQRTEQGDSAMYLCASSLEVQNTEAFFGQGTRLTVV.

In this sample, this clonotype turned up a few times. The rearrangement uses TRBV6-2 or TRBV6-3 and TRBJ2-5, with D perhaps matching TRBD2 (6 bases). The CDR3 contains 15 residues. V dropped 4 bases and J dropped 7 bases, with 19 bases sitting between them. Germline loops: CDR1 MNHEY, CDR2 SVGEGT. CDR3 region: CASSSGALEGRTQYF. In nucleotides, the CDR3 is TGTGCCAGCAGTTCCGGGGCCCTGGAGGGTCGGACCCAGTACTTC.

This clonotype appeared many times. The DNA of the CDR3 is TGTGCCAGCAGCTTGGTACCCTACGAGCAGTACTTC. It encodes CASSLVPYEQYF. This sequence joins TRBV7-2 and TRBJ2-7; unclear D gene. CDR1 and CDR2 (germline): SGHTA, FQGNSA. V lost 3 bases, J lost 2 bases, and 5 bases lay in between. The CDR3 is made up of 12 amino acids.

This clonotype showed up many times. The rearrangement uses TRBV28 and TRBJ2-1; D is ambiguous. From germline, CDR1 is MDHEN and CDR2 SYDVKM. This CDR3 region has 15 residues. Trimming removed 6 bases from V and 0 bases from J, with 12 bases in between. As DNA, the CDR3 is TGTGCCAGCAGACCAGGCATAACCTCCTACAATGAGCAGTTCTTC. Its translation is CASRPGITSYNEQFF.

V gene TRBV21-1 combines with J gene TRBJ1-2; TRBD1, as called in the table, went unchecked against the DNA. TRBV21-1 is marked as a pseudogene. The CDR3 is 15 residues long. CDR3 residues: CASSKKDSAYYGYTF. As DNA, the CDR3 is TGTGCCAGCAGCAAGAAGGACAGCGCCTATTATGGCTACACCTTC.

The V call is TRBV10-3, the J call TRBJ2-7; possibly TRBD2 for D (5 bases). Germline loops: CDR1 ENHRY, CDR2 SYGVKD. The CDR3 consists of 12 residues. Trimming left V 3 bases short and J 4 bases short, with 7 bases between. CDR3 in DNA: TGTGCCATCAGTGAAAGCGGATACGAGCAGTACTTC. This codes for CAISESGYEQYF.

This rearrangement joins TRBV14 to TRBJ2-3; 8 nucleotides match TRBD2. Germline trimming cut 0 bases from V and 1 base from J; bases unmatched to any gene: 9. The CDR3 is 18 amino acids. Germline-derived CDR1 and CDR2 are SGHDN and FVKESK. The CDR3 coding sequence is TGTGCCAGCAGCCAAGACAGCGAGCTAGCGGGCCGCACAGATACGCAGTATTTT. Its protein product is CASSQDSELAGRTDTQYF.

The chain combines TRBV7-6 with TRBJ2-5; 8 bases match TRBD2. The CDR3 runs 17 residues. Germline trimming cut 0 bases from V and 2 bases from J; bases unmatched to any gene: 8. Looked up from germline, CDR1 is SGHVS and CDR2 is FNYEAQ. The CDR3, as DNA: TGTGCCAGCAGCTTAGCCGGAACTAGCGGCAGACAAGAGACCCAGTACTTC. This gives the protein CASSLAGTSGRQETQYF.

This clonotype came up a few times. V gene TRBV4-2 combines with J gene TRBJ2-6; no firm D call. Germline V CDR1 and CDR2: LGHNA, YNFKEQ. The CDR3 spans 17 residues. Trimming stripped 4 bases from V and 2 bases from J, with 15 bases between. The CDR3 region is CASSRAWTDTGANVLTF. CDR3 in DNA: TGTGCCAGCAGCCGAGCTTGGACCGACACTGGGGCCAACGTCCTGACTTTC.

This clonotype turned up a few times. The chain recombines TRBV6-2 or TRBV6-3 with TRBJ1-4; D ambiguous. This CDR3 is built from 18 residues. Deletions cut 2 bases from V and 6 bases from J, with 22 bases between. CDR1 MNHEY and CDR2 SVGEGT come from the germline V gene. The CDR3 is CASSYDGRRTALDEKLFF. The CDR3 DNA reads as TGTGCCAGCAGTTACGACGGCAGACGGACGGCACTTGATGAAAAACTGTTTTTT.

The rearrangement joins TRBV7-2 to TRBJ2-1; 9 nucleotides line up with TRBD2. This CDR3 has 16 amino acids. Unmatched junction bases numbered 8, after V lost 2 bases and J lost 6 bases. Germline-derived CDR1 and CDR2 are SGHTA and FQGNSA. Here the CDR3 reads CASSLMGFSGSNEQFF. The CDR3 DNA is TGTGCCAGCAGCTTAATGGGGTTTAGCGGGAGCAATGAGCAGTTCTTC.

This clonotype has a handful of counts. This rearrangement joins TRBV2 to TRBJ2-5; the D is unclear. This CDR3 contains 13 residues. CDR1 SNHLY and CDR2 FYNNEI come from the germline V gene. V was cut by 5 bases and J by 2 bases, with 9 bases left in between. As DNA, the CDR3 is TGTGCCAGCAGTTCCCGGCTTCAAGAGACCCAGTACTTC. It yields the protein CASSSRLQETQYF.

This clonotype came up a few times. This chain joins TRBV3-2 and TRBJ2-3; the D segment call TRBD2 is taken from the table without a DNA check. TRBV3-2 is listed as a pseudogene. This CDR3 is 16 amino acids long. The CDR3 here is CASSQDEAGSPDTQYF. As DNA, the CDR3 is TGTGCCAGCAGCCAAGACGAGGCGGGATCCCCAGATACGCAGTATTTT.

This clonotype was seen a handful of times. The genes are TRBV12-3 or TRBV12-4 and TRBJ1-1; D not resolved. The V end lost 6 bases, the J end lost 3 bases, and 11 bases lay between the germline ends. This CDR3 spans 13 amino acids. This chain's CDR3 is CASRVSGDTEAFF. DNA of the CDR3: TGTGCCAGCAGAGTCAGTGGGGACACTGAAGCTTTCTTT.

This clonotype was seen at least ten times. The V call is TRBV7-3, the J call TRBJ2-2; tentative D call: TRBD2 (5 bases). V dropped 1 base and J dropped 4 bases, with 13 bases sitting between them. In germline, CDR1 is SGHTA, CDR2 FQGTGA. The CDR3 is 16 residues long. CDR3 nucleotides: TGTGCCAGCAGCTTAATCGAGGGTTTAGGCACCGGGGAGCTGTTTTTT. This codes for CASSLIEGLGTGELFF. The whole variable domain, filled in from reference TRBV7-3 and TRBJ2-2, reads GAGVSQTPSNKVTEKGKYVELRCDPISGHTALYWYRQSLGQGPEFLIYFQGTGAADDSGLPNDRFFAVRPEGSVSTLKIQRTERGDSAVYLCASSLIEGLGTGELFFGEGSRLTVL.

This clonotype was detected only a few times. This chain uses TRBV28 with TRBJ1-4; 8 bases are a match to TRBD1. There are 14 residues in the CDR3. Losses at the gene ends were 6 bases for V and 8 bases for J; bases not matched to a gene: 8. The V gene's germline CDR1 is MDHEN and CDR2 SYDVKM. The CDR3 loop reads CASRDRGYREKLFF. In nucleotides, the CDR3 is TGTGCCAGCAGAGACAGGGGTTATCGGGAAAAACTGTTTTTT.

This clonotype was counted many times. The chain combines TRBV2 with TRBJ1-2, with a possible D match to TRBD1 (5 bases). There are 10 residues in the CDR3. From germline, CDR1 is SNHLY and CDR2 FYNNEI. Trimming pared 7 bases from V and 13 bases from J, leaving 13 bases between. The CDR3 coding sequence is TGTGCCAGCATCGGAGTGGGGGGCACCTTC. This sequence encodes CASIGVGGTF.